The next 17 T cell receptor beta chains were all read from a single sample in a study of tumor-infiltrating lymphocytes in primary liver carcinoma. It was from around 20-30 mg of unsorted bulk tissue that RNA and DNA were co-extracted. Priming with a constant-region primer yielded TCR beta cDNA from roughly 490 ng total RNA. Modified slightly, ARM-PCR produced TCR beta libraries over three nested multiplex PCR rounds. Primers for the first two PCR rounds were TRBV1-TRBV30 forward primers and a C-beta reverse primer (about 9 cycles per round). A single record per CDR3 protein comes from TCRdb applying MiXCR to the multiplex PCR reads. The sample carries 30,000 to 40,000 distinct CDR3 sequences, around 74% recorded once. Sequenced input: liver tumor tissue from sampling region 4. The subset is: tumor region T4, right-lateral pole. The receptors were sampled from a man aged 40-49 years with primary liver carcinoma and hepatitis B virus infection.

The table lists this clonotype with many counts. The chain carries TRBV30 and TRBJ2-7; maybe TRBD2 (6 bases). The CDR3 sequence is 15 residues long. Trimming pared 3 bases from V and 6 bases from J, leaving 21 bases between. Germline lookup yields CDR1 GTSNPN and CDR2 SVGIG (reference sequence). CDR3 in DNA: TGTGCCTGGAGGCCTCTCCGGAGGGAGGCAGGCGAGCAGTACTTC. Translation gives CAWRPLRREAGEQYF.

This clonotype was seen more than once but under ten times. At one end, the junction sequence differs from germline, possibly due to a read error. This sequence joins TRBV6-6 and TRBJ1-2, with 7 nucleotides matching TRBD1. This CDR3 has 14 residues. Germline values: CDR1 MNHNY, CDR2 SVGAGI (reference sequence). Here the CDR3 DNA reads TGCGCCAGCAGCCCCGACAGGGACTTCTATGACTACACCTTC. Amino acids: CASSPDRDFYDYTF.

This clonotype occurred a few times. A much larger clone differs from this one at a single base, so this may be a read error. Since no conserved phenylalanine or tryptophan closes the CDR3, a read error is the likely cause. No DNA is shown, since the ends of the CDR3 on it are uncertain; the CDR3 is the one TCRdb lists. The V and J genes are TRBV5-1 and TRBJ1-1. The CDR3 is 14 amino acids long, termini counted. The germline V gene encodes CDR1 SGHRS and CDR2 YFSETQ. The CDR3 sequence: CASSLDGMDTEAFI.

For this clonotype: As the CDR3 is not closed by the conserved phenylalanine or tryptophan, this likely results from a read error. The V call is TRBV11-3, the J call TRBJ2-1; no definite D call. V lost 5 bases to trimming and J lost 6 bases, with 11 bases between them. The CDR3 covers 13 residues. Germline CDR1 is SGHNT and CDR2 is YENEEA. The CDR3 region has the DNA TGTGCCAGCAGCCCCACACCTAGCAATGAGCAGTTCTTG. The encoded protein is CASSPTPSNEQFL.

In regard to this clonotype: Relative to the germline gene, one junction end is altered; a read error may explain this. This CDR3 is CARSHPGRADTQYF. The CDR3 DNA is TGTGCCAGAAGCCACCCGGGCCGGGCAGATACTCAGTATTTT. The chain combines TRBV11-2 with TRBJ2-3; D not resolved. Germline assignment: CDR1 SGHAT and CDR2 FQNNGV. This CDR3 is 14 amino acids long.

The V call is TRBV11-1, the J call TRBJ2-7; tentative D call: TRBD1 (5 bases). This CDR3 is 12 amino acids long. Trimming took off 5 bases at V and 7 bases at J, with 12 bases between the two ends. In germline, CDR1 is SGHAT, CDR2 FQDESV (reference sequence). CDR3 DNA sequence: TGTGCCAGCAGCACAGACAGCAATGAGCAGTACTTC. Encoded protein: CASSTDSNEQYF.

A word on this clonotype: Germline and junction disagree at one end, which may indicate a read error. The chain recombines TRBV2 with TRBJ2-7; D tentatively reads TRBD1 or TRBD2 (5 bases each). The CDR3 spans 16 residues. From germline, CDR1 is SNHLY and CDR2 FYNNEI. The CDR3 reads CASSPPSGAASYDQYF. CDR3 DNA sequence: TGTGCCAGCAGTCCCCCGTCCGGGGCGGCCTCCTACGATCAGTACTTC.

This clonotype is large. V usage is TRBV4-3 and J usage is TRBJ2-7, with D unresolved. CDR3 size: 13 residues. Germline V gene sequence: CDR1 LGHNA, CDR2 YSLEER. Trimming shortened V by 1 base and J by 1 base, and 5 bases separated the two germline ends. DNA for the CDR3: TGCGCCAGCAGCCAAGCAGTTTCCTACGAGCAGTACTTC. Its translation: CASSQAVSYEQYF.

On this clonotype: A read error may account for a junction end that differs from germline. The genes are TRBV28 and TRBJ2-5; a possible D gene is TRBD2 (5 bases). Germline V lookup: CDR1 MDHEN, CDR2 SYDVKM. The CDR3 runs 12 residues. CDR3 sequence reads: CASRGLGEIQYF. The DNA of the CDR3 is TGTGCCAGCAGAGGGCTTGGGGAGATCCAGTACTTC. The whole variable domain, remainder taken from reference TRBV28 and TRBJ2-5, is DVKVTQSSRYLVKRTGEKVFLECVQDMDHENMFWYRQDPGLGLRLIYFSYDVKMKEKGDIPEGYSVSREKKERFSLILESASTNQTSMYLCASRGLGEIQYFGPGTRLLVL.

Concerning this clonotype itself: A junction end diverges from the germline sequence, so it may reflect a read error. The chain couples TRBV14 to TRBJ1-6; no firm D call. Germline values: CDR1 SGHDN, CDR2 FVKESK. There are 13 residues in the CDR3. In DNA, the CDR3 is TGTGCCATCAGCCAAGTGTATAGTTCACCCCTCCACTTT. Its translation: CAISQVYSSPLHF.

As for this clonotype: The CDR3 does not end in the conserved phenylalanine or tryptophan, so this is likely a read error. This chain's CDR3 is CAISERRQSTDTQYL. CDR3 bases: TGTGCCATCAGTGAGCGGAGGCAATCCACAGATACGCAGTATTTG. The chain is built from TRBV10-3 and TRBJ2-3; D is perhaps TRBD2 (5 bases). The CDR3 sequence is 15 residues long. V gave up 2 bases and J gave up 2 bases, with 11 bases separating them. The germline V gene encodes CDR1 ENHRY and CDR2 SYGVKD.

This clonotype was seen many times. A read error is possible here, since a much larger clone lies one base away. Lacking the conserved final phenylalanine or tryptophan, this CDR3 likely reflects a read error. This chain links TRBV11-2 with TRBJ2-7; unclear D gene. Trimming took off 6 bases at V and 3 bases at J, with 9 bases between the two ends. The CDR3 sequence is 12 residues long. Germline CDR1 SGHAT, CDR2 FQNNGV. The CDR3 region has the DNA TGTGCCAGCAGATCGAACAGCTACGAGCAGTACTCC. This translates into CASRSNSYEQYS.

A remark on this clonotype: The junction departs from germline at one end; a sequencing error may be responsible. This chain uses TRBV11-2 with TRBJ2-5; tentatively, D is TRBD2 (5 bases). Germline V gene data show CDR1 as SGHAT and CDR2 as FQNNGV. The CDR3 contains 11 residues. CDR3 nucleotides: TGTGCCAGCAGTTTTGGGGAGACCCAATACTTC. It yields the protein CASSFGETQYF.

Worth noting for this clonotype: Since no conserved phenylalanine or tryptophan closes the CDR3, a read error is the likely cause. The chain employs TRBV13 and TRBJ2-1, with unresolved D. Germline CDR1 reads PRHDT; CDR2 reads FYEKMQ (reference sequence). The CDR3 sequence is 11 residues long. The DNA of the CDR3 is TGTGCCAGCGGCTTAAATGATGAGCAGTTCCTC. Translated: CASGLNDEQFL.

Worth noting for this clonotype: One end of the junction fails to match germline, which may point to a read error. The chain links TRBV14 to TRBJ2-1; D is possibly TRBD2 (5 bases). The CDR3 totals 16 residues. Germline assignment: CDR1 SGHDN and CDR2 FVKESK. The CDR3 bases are TGTGCCAACAGTGCCGTAACGGGATGGGTAAACAATGAGCAGTTATTC. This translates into CANSAVTGWVNNEQLF.

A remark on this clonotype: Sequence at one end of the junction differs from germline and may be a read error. CDR3 DNA sequence: TGCGCCAGCGGCTTGGATGCGGGCGCGGTGGGAGCCGAACAGTTCTTC. Translating it yields CASGLDAGAVGAEQFF. The chain couples TRBV5-1 to TRBJ2-1; weak D call: TRBD2 (5 bases). The length of the CDR3 is 16 residues. The germline CDR1 and CDR2 sequences are SGHRS and YFSETQ. The whole variable domain, remainder taken from reference TRBV5-1 and TRBJ2-1, is KAGVTQTPRYLIKTRGQQVTLSCSPISGHRSVSWYQQTPGQGLQFLFEYFSETQRNKGNFPGRFSGRQFSNSRSEMNVSTLELGDSALYLCASGLDAGAVGAEQFFGPGTRLTVL.

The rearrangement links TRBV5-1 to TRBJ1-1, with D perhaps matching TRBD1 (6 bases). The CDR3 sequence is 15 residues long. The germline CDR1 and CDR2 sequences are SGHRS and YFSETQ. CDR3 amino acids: CTNSSRGRQNTEAFF. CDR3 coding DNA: TGCACCAACAGCTCCAGGGGACGTCAGAACACTGAAGCTTTCTTT. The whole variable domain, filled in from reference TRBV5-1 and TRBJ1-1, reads KAGVTQTPRYLIKTRGQQVTLSCSPISGHRSVSWYQQTPGQGLQFLFEYFSETQRNKGNFPGRFSGRQFSNSRSEMNVSTLELGDSALYLCTNSSRGRQNTEAFFGQGTRLTVV.